Following are 30 T cell receptor beta chains from one sample sequenced in a study of neurological immune-mediated disorders. TCRdb reprocessed the 5' RACE reads via MiXCR and lists one record per CDR3 protein. Of about 48,000 distinct CDR3 sequences in the sample, about 5% were seen once. The sequencing input was CD4+ T cells from blood. Receptors were obtained from a woman between 18 and 29 years old with multiple sclerosis.

This clonotype has a count of ten or more. The CDR3 DNA sequence: TGCGCCAGCAGCCCTTTGGCGGGGGATCCGTCCGGGGAGCTGTTTTTT. It translates to CASSPLAGDPSGELFF. The chain combines TRBV5-1 with TRBJ2-2; 7 bases map to TRBD2. The CDR3 contains 16 residues. Germline V gives CDR1 SGHRS, CDR2 YFSETQ. V lost 4 bases, J lost 6 bases, and 12 bases stayed unmatched.

This clonotype was seen many times. CDR3 sequence: CATEDRGHLGYTF. CDR3 nucleotides: TGTGCCACGGAGGACAGGGGGCACCTTGGGTACACCTTC. The J gene is TRBJ1-2, the V gene TRBV15; 11 bases are a match to TRBD1. Per germline, CDR1 LNHNV and CDR2 YYDKDF (reference sequence). Trimming took 9 bases from V and 11 from J; bases not matched to a gene: 11. This CDR3 spans 13 amino acids.

This clonotype came up many times. The chain employs TRBV20-1 and TRBJ2-1; 11 bases are shared with TRBD2. The CDR3 is 15 amino acids. The J segment lost 9 bases and the V segment lost 4 bases, leaving 11 bases of the junction unmatched. CDR1 and CDR2 from the germline V gene are DFQATT and SNEGSKA (reference sequence). The CDR3: CSAIQLAGVRSEQFF. CDR3 nucleotide sequence: TGCAGTGCTATCCAACTAGCGGGAGTCCGGAGTGAGCAGTTCTTC.

The genes are TRBV5-1 and TRBJ2-1; perhaps D is TRBD1 or TRBD2 (5 bases each). Trimming took 4 bases from V and 10 from J, leaving 12 bases between them. Germline CDR1 reads SGHRS; CDR2 reads YFSETQ. This CDR3 region has 12 residues. In nucleotides, the CDR3 is TGCGCCAGCAGCGTTGGGGACGGCGAGCAGTTCTTC. This translates into CASSVGDGEQFF.

This rearrangement joins TRBV9 to TRBJ2-1, with TRBD2 identical over 7 bases. The V and J ends lost 0 bases and 5 bases, in that order; junction bases with no gene match: 5. The CDR3 has 15 amino acids. CDR1 SGDLS and CDR2 YYNGEE come from the germline V gene. The CDR3, as DNA: TGTGCCAGCAGCGTAGTGAGCGGGACGGACAATGAGCAGTTCTTC. Residues: CASSVVSGTDNEQFF.

This clonotype was seen ten or more times. V gene TRBV20-1 combines with J gene TRBJ2-3; D tentatively reads TRBD1 or TRBD2 (6 bases each). The length of the CDR3 is 14 residues. V shed 3 bases and J shed 3 bases, with 13 bases lying between them. In germline, CDR1 is DFQATT, CDR2 SNEGSKA (reference sequence). This chain's CDR3 is CSASSGAATDTQYF. CDR3 nucleotide sequence: TGCAGTGCTAGTTCGGGGGCCGCGACAGATACGCAGTATTTT.

V is TRBV20-1 and J is TRBJ2-5; no firm D call. The V gene's germline CDR1 is DFQATT and CDR2 SNEGSKA (reference sequence). The CDR3 totals 14 residues. Trimming removed 3 bases from V and 4 bases from J, with 15 bases in between. CDR3 region: CSASIQRKGETQYF. In DNA form, the CDR3 reads TGCAGTGCTAGTATCCAGCGAAAAGGAGAGACCCAGTACTTC.

This clonotype was observed at least ten times. V is TRBV12-3 or TRBV12-4 and J is TRBJ1-6; D unresolved. This CDR3 is built from 13 residues. V was cut by 3 bases and J by 10 bases, with 10 bases left in between. CDR3 sequence reads: CASSLISESPLHF. DNA for the CDR3: TGTGCCAGCAGTTTGATATCGGAATCACCCCTCCACTTT.

This clonotype appeared many times. This rearrangement joins TRBV20-1 to TRBJ2-1; the match to TRBD2 covers 10 bases. The CDR3 length is 13 residues. V dropped 6 bases and J dropped 6; count of bases not matched to a gene: 5. Germline loops: CDR1 DFQATT, CDR2 SNEGSKA (reference sequence). CDR3 amino acids: CSAPGLAFNEQFF. In DNA form, the CDR3 reads TGCAGTGCCCCGGGACTAGCGTTCAATGAGCAGTTCTTC.

This clonotype occurred many times. The rearrangement uses TRBV3-1 and TRBJ1-1; 12 positions agree with TRBD1. V dropped 4 bases and J dropped 6; count of bases not matched to a gene: 6. The CDR3 covers 15 residues. Germline V gives CDR1 LGHDT, CDR2 YNNKEL (reference sequence). The CDR3 DNA is TGTGCCAGCAGCCTCGCCGGGACAGGGGGCCCTGAAGCTTTCTTT. Encoded protein: CASSLAGTGGPEAFF.

This clonotype was observed a few times. The chain employs TRBV19 and TRBJ1-2, with 8 bases aligning to TRBD1. The CDR3 length is 15 residues. V was clipped by 0 bases and J by 4 bases; unmatched bases: 4. Per germline, CDR1 LNHDA and CDR2 SQIVND (reference sequence). The CDR3 coding sequence is TGTGCCAGTAGTATAGATGCAGGGGGCACCTATGGCTACACCTTC. It specifies CASSIDAGGTYGYTF.

This clonotype was seen repeatedly, ten times or more. This chain links TRBV20-1 with TRBJ2-1, with D uncertain. Deletions cut 5 bases from V and 4 bases from J, with 15 bases between. In germline, CDR1 is DFQATT, CDR2 SNEGSKA (reference sequence). There are 14 residues in the CDR3. CDR3 amino acids: CSAPDLGTYNEQFF. CDR3 nucleotides: TGCAGTGCTCCTGACCTGGGCACATACAATGAGCAGTTCTTC.

This clonotype is termed medium-sized. The chain links TRBV20-1 to TRBJ1-2; no reliable D call. This CDR3 has 13 amino acids. CDR1 is DFQATT, CDR2 SNEGSKA, per germline (reference sequence). V lost 6 bases and J 2 bases, leaving 13 bases between the germline ends. The CDR3 DNA follows: TGCAGTGCCCTCCCCCCTGCCAACTATGGCTACACCTTC. Translating gives CSALPPANYGYTF.

V gene TRBV5-5 combines with J gene TRBJ1-1; unclear D gene. V gave up 0 bases and J gave up 1 base, with 13 bases separating them. Germline V gene sequence: CDR1 SGHKS, CDR2 YYEKEE (reference sequence). The CDR3 spans 16 residues. In DNA form, the CDR3 reads TGTGCCAGCAGCTTGGGGGTTATAAGGGAGAACACTGAAGCTTTCTTT. This translates into CASSLGVIRENTEAFF.

This clonotype came up many times. The chain combines TRBV9 with TRBJ2-3; a possible D gene is TRBD2 (6 bases). Germline values: CDR1 SGDLS, CDR2 YYNGEE. CDR3 length equals 15 residues. V lost 0 bases to trimming and J lost 4 bases, with 12 bases between them. CDR3 bases: TGTGCCAGCAGCGTAGAGGGAGGAGTAGCAGATACGCAGTATTTT. It encodes CASSVEGGVADTQYF.

This clonotype is categorized as medium-sized. The V gene is TRBV10-3, the J gene TRBJ2-3; 11 bases are a match to TRBD2. The CDR3 has 14 amino acids. V lost 10 bases and J lost 4; bases outside the gene matches: 7. CDR1 and CDR2 from the germline V gene are ENHRY and SYGVKD. The DNA for the CDR3 is TGTGCCACCCATAGCGGGAGGGCCGCAGATACGCAGTATTTT. Translated, it gives CATHSGRAADTQYF.

This clonotype was found many times. The rearrangement joins TRBV3-1 to TRBJ2-3; TRBD2 aligns across 13 bases. The V gene end was trimmed by 4 bases and the J gene end by 3 bases; junction bases not matched to a gene: 10. The length of the CDR3 is 18 residues. Germline CDR1 reads LGHDT; CDR2 reads YNNKEL (reference sequence). CDR3 nucleotides: TGTGCCAGCAGCCGCCCCTCACTAGCGGGGGGGCGGACAGATACGCAGTATTTT. It codes for CASSRPSLAGGRTDTQYF.

This clonotype was counted at least ten times. This chain joins TRBV9 and TRBJ2-5, with D perhaps matching TRBD2 (5 bases). V gave up 4 bases and J gave up 0 bases, with 16 bases separating them. The CDR3 spans 16 residues. Germline-derived CDR1 and CDR2 are SGDLS and YYNGEE. The DNA of the CDR3 is TGTGCCAGCAGCACGCAAGGACTTTCGTACCAAGAGACCCAGTACTTC. This encodes CASSTQGLSYQETQYF.

This clonotype appeared many times. The J gene is TRBJ1-3, the V gene TRBV4-2; D ambiguous. The length of the CDR3 is 12 residues. The germline V and J ends were trimmed by 2 bases and 4 bases, with 3 bases remaining between them. Germline assignment: CDR1 LGHNA and CDR2 YNFKEQ. DNA of the CDR3: TGTGCCAGCAGCCAACCCGGAAACACCATATATTTT. Its translation: CASSQPGNTIYF.

Ten or more counts support this clonotype. The chain uses TRBV3-1 and TRBJ2-3; D unresolved. The CDR3 extends over 16 amino acids. The V end lost 4 bases, the J end lost 0 bases, and 14 bases lay between the germline ends. The germline CDR1 and CDR2 sequences are LGHDT and YNNKEL (reference sequence). The CDR3 nucleotides read TGTGCCAGCAGCCCCACAGTCCCCTCTAGCACAGATACGCAGTATTTT. Translated: CASSPTVPSSTDTQYF.

This clonotype came up many times. DNA for the CDR3: TGTGCCAGCAGCCAAGACCCGGGACAGGCAACCCAAGAGACCCAGTACTTC. Protein: CASSQDPGQATQETQYF. This sequence joins TRBV14 and TRBJ2-5, with 8 bases lining up with TRBD1. The V segment lost 0 bases and the J segment 1 base; nucleotides outside the gene matches: 7. The CDR3 is 17 residues long. Germline V lookup: CDR1 SGHDN, CDR2 FVKESK.

The genes are TRBV2 and TRBJ2-3, with 9 bases matching TRBD2. In germline, CDR1 is SNHLY, CDR2 FYNNEI. This CDR3 has 15 amino acids. The ends lost 9 bases at V and 1 base at J; junction bases unmatched: 8. The CDR3, as DNA: TGTGCCAGTAATCTCGGGACTAGCCGCACAGATACGCAGTATTTT. Translating gives CASNLGTSRTDTQYF.

The table lists this clonotype with many counts. The gene calls are TRBV12-3 or TRBV12-4 and TRBJ2-1, with D maybe TRBD2 (5 bases). The CDR3 sequence is 12 residues long. V shed 3 bases and J shed 12 bases, with 12 bases lying between them. The CDR3 sequence is CASSFSVEWQFF. CDR3 nucleotide sequence: TGTGCCAGCAGTTTTAGCGTTGAGTGGCAGTTCTTC.

This clonotype was seen many times. The chain couples TRBV6-5 to TRBJ1-2; D is undetermined. The germline V gene has CDR1 MNHEY and CDR2 SVGAGI. The CDR3 is 15 residues long. The V end lost 0 bases, the J end lost 3 bases, and 11 bases lay between the germline ends. CDR3 coding DNA: TGTGCCAGCAGTTACTCGAGTGGAGGATACTATGGCTACACCTTC. Protein sequence: CASSYSSGGYYGYTF.

In its sample, this clonotype was seen many times. The rearrangement joins TRBV4-3 to TRBJ1-6; 7 positions match TRBD1. Germline V gene sequence: CDR1 LGHNA, CDR2 YSLEER. CDR3 length: 15 amino acids. The V and J ends lost 2 bases and 7 bases, in that order; junction bases with no gene match: 5. The CDR3 DNA sequence: TGCGCCAGCAGCCAATCGACGACAGGGAATTCACCCCTCCACTTT. Its translation is CASSQSTTGNSPLHF.

A few counts support this clonotype. This chain links TRBV7-9 with TRBJ2-5; 9 positions agree with TRBD1. V was pared by 3 bases and J by 1 base, with 6 bases of the junction left unmatched. CDR1 and CDR2 from the germline V gene are SEHNR and FQNEAQ (reference sequence). The CDR3 is 16 residues long. This CDR3 is CASSLGQGISQETQYF. In DNA, the CDR3 is TGTGCCAGCAGCTTGGGACAGGGTATTTCCCAAGAGACCCAGTACTTC.

This clonotype was recorded many times. CDR3 amino acids: CASSLGDRGYEQYV. CDR3 DNA: TGCGCCAGCAGCTTGGGAGACAGGGGCTACGAGCAGTACGTC. The chain recombines TRBV5-1 with TRBJ2-7, with TRBD1 identical over 8 bases. Germline lookup yields CDR1 SGHRS and CDR2 YFSETQ. The ends lost 0 bases at V and 3 bases at J; junction bases unmatched: 2. The CDR3 covers 14 residues.

This clonotype was seen at least ten times. J is TRBJ1-3 and V is TRBV5-1, with TRBD1 identical over 7 bases. Unmatched junction bases numbered 7, after V lost 4 bases and J lost 0 bases. Germline assignment: CDR1 SGHRS and CDR2 YFSETQ. This CDR3 has 16 amino acids. Written as DNA, the CDR3 is TGCGCCAGCAGCGTTACCGGGACAGACTCTGGAAACACCATATATTTT. Its protein product is CASSVTGTDSGNTIYF.

This clonotype was seen many times. The chain links TRBV7-9 to TRBJ2-3; a possible D gene is TRBD2 (6 bases). Germline lookup yields CDR1 SEHNR and CDR2 FQNEAQ (reference sequence). V was shortened by 5 bases and J by 0 bases, with 15 bases between the two germline ends. CDR3 length equals 16 residues. This CDR3 is CASSRMVAESTDTQYF. The CDR3, as DNA: TGTGCCAGCAGCCGCATGGTAGCGGAGAGCACAGATACGCAGTATTTT. The full variable domain, its missing parts supplied by reference TRBV7-9 and TRBJ2-3, is DTGVSQNPRHKITKRGQNVTFRCDPISEHNRLYWYRQTLGQGPEFLTYFQNEAQLEKSRLLSDRFSAERPKGSFSTLEIQRTEQGDSAMYLCASSRMVAESTDTQYFGPGTRLTVL.

This clonotype was seen ten or more times. The chain is built from TRBV12-3 or TRBV12-4 and TRBJ2-2, with 10 positions matching TRBD1. This CDR3 spans 14 amino acids. Germline trimming cut 5 bases from V and 4 bases from J; bases unmatched to any gene: 1. CDR3 sequence: CASSRQGATGELFF. The CDR3 DNA reads as TGTGCCAGCAGTCGACAGGGGGCCACCGGGGAGCTGTTTTTT.